This T cell receptor beta chain originates from a study of cytomegalovirus exposure and HLA in healthy donors. The primer mix had 60 Vbeta and 13 Jbeta primers. Repertoires were generated with immunoSEQ multiplex PCR, while TCRdb's copy carries only in-frame clones and drops some. The table includes some 150,000 clones, 76% detected once. The table lists this clone with a few counts. The CDR3 is 16 amino acids. V lost 5 bases, J lost 0 bases, and 7 bases stayed unmatched. CDR1 is MDHEN, CDR2 SYDVKM, per germline. The sequencing sample was made of PBMCs. The clonotype was recovered from a female donor in good health and CMV-seropositive. The chain links TRBV28 to TRBJ1-3, with 7 bases aligning to TRBD1. The CDR3 loop reads CASSTDRPSSGNTIYF. The CDR3, as DNA: TGTGCCAGCAGTACGGACAGGCCGAGCTCTGGAAACACCATATATTTT.